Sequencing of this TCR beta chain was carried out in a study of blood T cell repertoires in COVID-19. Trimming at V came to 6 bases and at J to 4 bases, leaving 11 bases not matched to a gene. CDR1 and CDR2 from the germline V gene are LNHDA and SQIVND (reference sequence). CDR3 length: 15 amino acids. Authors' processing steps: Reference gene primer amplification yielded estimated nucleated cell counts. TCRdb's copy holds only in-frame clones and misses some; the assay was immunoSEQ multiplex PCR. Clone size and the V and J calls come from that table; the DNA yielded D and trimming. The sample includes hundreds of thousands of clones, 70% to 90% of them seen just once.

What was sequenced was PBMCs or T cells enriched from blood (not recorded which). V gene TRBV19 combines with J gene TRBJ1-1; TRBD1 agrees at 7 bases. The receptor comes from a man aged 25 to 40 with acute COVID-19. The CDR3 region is CASRRDRDGSTEAFF. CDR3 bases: TGTGCCAGTAGAAGAGACAGGGATGGAAGCACTGAAGCTTTCTTT.